One and the same sample provided the 11 T cell receptor beta chains below, sequenced in a study of T cell repertoires in cytomegalovirus infection. One entry per CDR3 protein, called by TCRdb with MiXCR from the reads. The sample yields fewer than 1,000,000 distinct CDR3 sequences, 30% to 40% seen once. The antigens these receptors bind are not known. The material sequenced was cultured CD8+ T cells from PBMCs, taken from culture after CMV antigen stimulation. All receptors come from a human donor in good health (CMV status not recorded). Some clones in this sample may be carry-over from other donors' samples.

The rearrangement links TRBV19 to TRBJ1-5; D call uncertain. The V gene lost 9 bases and the J gene lost 3 bases, with 12 bases spanning the gap. Germline CDR1 is LNHDA and CDR2 is SQIVND (reference sequence). CDR3 length equals 13 residues. In DNA, the CDR3 is TGTGCCAGCGGCGGTAGTCTCAATCAGCCCCAGCATTTT. Encoded protein: CASGGSLNQPQHF.

V is TRBV20-1 and J is TRBJ2-1, with no clear D. Trimming removed 6 bases from V and 0 bases from J, with 18 bases in between. This CDR3 has 16 amino acids. Germline V gene sequence: CDR1 DFQATT, CDR2 SNEGSKA (reference sequence). The CDR3 DNA is TGCAGTGCCCAGACATTCATTGGTGGCTCCTACAATGAGCAGTTCTTC. Translated: CSAQTFIGGSYNEQFF.

This clonotype turned up a few times. The V call is TRBV27, the J call TRBJ2-5; D ambiguous. The CDR3 loop spans 12 amino acids. Trimming removed 6 bases from V and 6 bases from J, with 11 bases in between. Looked up from germline, CDR1 is MNHEY and CDR2 is SMNVEV (reference sequence). CDR3 in DNA: TGTGCCAGCAGAGACCTGAGGAAGACCCAGTACTTC. It codes for CASRDLRKTQYF.

V usage is TRBV7-6 and J usage is TRBJ1-2, with D maybe TRBD1 (6 bases). With 6 bases removed from V and 4 bases from J, the gap between germline ends came to 18 bases. The CDR3 loop spans 15 amino acids. Germline V gene lookup returns CDR1 SGHVS and CDR2 FNYEAQ. The chain's CDR3 is CASSHGDTGFYGYTF. The CDR3 DNA is TGTGCCAGCAGTCATGGGGACACCGGGTTCTATGGCTACACCTTC. Based on the CDR3 plus reference TRBV7-6 and TRBJ1-2, the full variable domain is GAGVSQSPRYKVTKRGQDVALRCDPISGHVSLYWYRQALGQGPEFLTYFNYEAQQDKSGLPNDRFSAERPEGSISTLTIQRTEQRDSAMYRCASSHGDTGFYGYTFGSGTRLTVV.

This clonotype was observed a handful of times. This chain connects TRBV6-6 to TRBJ2-5, with 7 bases identical to TRBD2. The CDR3 is 16 amino acids. The V gene end was trimmed by 0 bases and the J gene end by 1 base; junction bases not matched to a gene: 5. CDR1 MNHNY and CDR2 SVGAGI come from the germline V gene (reference sequence). In nucleotides, the CDR3 is TGTGCCAGCAGTTACTCGGGCGGGGGAATCCAAGAGACCCAGTACTTC. It encodes CASSYSGGGIQETQYF.

This clonotype was recorded a few times. This chain links TRBV2 with TRBJ2-3; D unresolved. This CDR3 is 14 amino acids long. V shed 3 bases and J shed 6 bases, with 13 bases lying between them. In germline, CDR1 is SNHLY, CDR2 FYNNEI. The CDR3: CASSEVLSPDTQYF. In DNA, the CDR3 is TGTGCCAGCAGTGAGGTACTATCGCCGGATACGCAGTATTTT.

The chain has TRBV27 and TRBJ2-5, with a possible D match to TRBD2 (5 bases). Trimming took off 5 bases at V and 5 bases at J, with 15 bases between the two ends. In germline, CDR1 is MNHEY, CDR2 SMNVEV (reference sequence). The CDR3 runs 14 residues. CDR3: CASSRGGGLETQYF. For the CDR3, the DNA is TGTGCCAGCAGTCGGGGTGGAGGCCTCGAGACCCAGTACTTC.

This clonotype was detected a few times. In DNA, the CDR3 is TGTGCTAGTGCCAGGAGTTACAATGAGCAGTTCTTC. Protein product: CASARSYNEQFF. The chain recombines TRBV12-5 with TRBJ2-1; D uncertain. Looked up from germline, CDR1 is LGHNT and CDR2 is FRNRAP. V lost 7 bases and J lost 4, with 8 bases in between. This CDR3 is 12 amino acids long.

In this sample, this clonotype turned up many times. This chain links TRBV29-1 with TRBJ1-2; tentatively, D is TRBD1 (5 bases). V was trimmed by 0 bases and J by 3 bases, leaving 20 bases between them. Germline V gives CDR1 SQVTM, CDR2 ANQGSEA. The CDR3 runs 17 residues. The CDR3 region has the DNA TGCAGCGTTGAAGAGGGGGGGGGAGCCAAGGGTTACTATGGCTACACCTTC. It codes for CSVEEGGGAKGYYGYTF. Variable domain in full (rest from reference TRBV29-1 and TRBJ1-2): SAVISQKPSRDICQRGTSLTIQCQVDSQVTMMFWYRQQPGQSLTLIATANQGSEATYESGFVIDKFPISRPNLTFSTLTVSNMSPEDSSIYLCSVEEGGGAKGYYGYTFGSGTRLTVV.

This clonotype was counted between two and nine times. V is TRBV10-3 and J is TRBJ2-1; D is possibly TRBD2 (6 bases). V was trimmed by 10 bases and J by 10 bases, leaving 26 bases between them. The germline V gene encodes CDR1 ENHRY and CDR2 SYGVKD. This CDR3 is built from 15 residues. CDR3 residues: CASLTSGTPTDEQFF. The CDR3, as DNA: TGTGCCAGCTTGACCTCCGGGACTCCCACCGACGAGCAGTTCTTC.

The rearrangement links TRBV6-6 to TRBJ2-5; 9 positions agree with TRBD2. V lost 3 bases and J lost 5; bases outside the gene matches: 4. CDR1 and CDR2 from the germline V gene are MNHNY and SVGAGI (reference sequence). The CDR3 is made up of 14 amino acids. The CDR3: CASSYSGGEETQYF. The CDR3 nucleotides are TGTGCCAGCAGTTATAGCGGGGGCGAGGAGACCCAGTACTTC.